A single sample is the source of the 17 T cell receptor beta chains below, sequenced in a study of blood T cell repertoires in COVID-19. Assay: immunoSEQ multiplex PCR; the TCRdb copy retains only in-frame clones and omits some. The sample yields about 75,000 clones, 70% to 85% seen once. Sequenced input: peripheral blood. The receptors were gathered from a woman aged 45 to 65 with acute or convalescent COVID-19.

The chain joins TRBV5-1 to TRBJ2-1; a weak D match, TRBD2 (6 bases). V lost 4 bases and J 8 bases, leaving 22 bases between the germline ends. The CDR3 totals 16 residues. The germline gives CDR1 SGHRS, CDR2 YFSETQ. CDR3 DNA: TGCGCCAGCAGCGCCCTCCGGGACTCTGGGGCGGATGAGCAGTTCTTC. It yields the protein CASSALRDSGADEQFF. Filled out from reference TRBV5-1 and TRBJ2-1, the complete variable domain reads KAGVTQTPRYLIKTRGQQVTLSCSPISGHRSVSWYQQTPGQGLQFLFEYFSETQRNKGNFPGRFSGRQFSNSRSEMNVSTLELGDSALYLCASSALRDSGADEQFFGPGTRLTVL.

V gene TRBV5-1 combines with J gene TRBJ2-7; 7 positions match TRBD1. The CDR3 sequence is 14 residues long. From germline, CDR1 is SGHRS and CDR2 YFSETQ. V shed 4 bases and J 5 bases; nucleotides not matched to a gene: 9. Written as DNA, the CDR3 is TGCGCCAGCAGCCGTGCAGGGGGTTCGGACGAGCAGTACTTC. Its translation: CASSRAGGSDEQYF.

This chain connects TRBV21-1 to TRBJ1-5; the D call in the table, TRBD1, was not verified against the DNA. TRBV21-1 constitutes a pseudogene. This CDR3 spans 16 amino acids. CDR3 sequence: CASSTATGEDEQPQHF. In nucleotides, the CDR3 is TGTGCCAGCAGCACGGCGACAGGGGAAGATGAGCAGCCCCAGCATTTT.

This chain uses TRBV18 with TRBJ2-4; possible D gene TRBD2, 6 bases. V lost 3 bases to trimming and J lost 1 base, with 22 bases between them. This CDR3 spans 19 amino acids. Per germline, CDR1 KGHSH and CDR2 LQKENI. The CDR3 region is CASSPEGTDRRRAKNIQYF. In nucleotides, the CDR3 is TGTGCCAGCTCACCGGAGGGGACGGATAGGCGTCGCGCCAAAAACATTCAGTACTTC.

V and J are TRBV23-1 and TRBJ2-1, with 7 bases that match TRBD1. TRBV23-1 belongs to the ORF category, with a function that is uncertain. V lost 2 bases, J lost 2 bases, and 6 bases stayed unmatched. The CDR3 extends over 16 amino acids. The CDR3 reads CASSQPPQGAYNEQFF. The CDR3 bases are TGCGCCAGCAGTCAACCCCCCCAGGGGGCCTACAATGAGCAGTTCTTC.

The chain carries TRBV6-5 and TRBJ1-3; D gene uncertain. CDR1 is MNHEY, CDR2 SVGAGI, per germline. V lost 7 bases and J 3 bases, leaving 10 bases between the germline ends. This CDR3 contains 13 residues. Written as DNA, the CDR3 is TGTGCCAGCACCCCCCGGGTTGGAAACACCATATATTTT. This encodes CASTPRVGNTIYF.

V and J are TRBV29-1 and TRBJ2-6, with 9 positions matching TRBD1. The CDR3 consists of 17 residues. The trim removed 2 bases at V and 4 bases at J, leaving 9 bases unmatched. Germline V gives CDR1 SQVTM, CDR2 ANQGSEA. The CDR3 nucleotides are TGCAGCGTTGAACTTCCGGGACAGGGCTACGGGGCCAACGTCCTGACTTTC. Translation gives CSVELPGQGYGANVLTF.

V is TRBV30 and J is TRBJ2-1; TRBD2 might be the D (7 bases). The CDR3 has 15 residues. Germline lookup yields CDR1 GTSNPN and CDR2 SVGIG (reference sequence). Trimming removed 4 bases at V and 6 bases at J, with 19 bases between. The CDR3 protein is CAWNPKGGVSNEQFF. The CDR3, as DNA: TGTGCCTGGAACCCCAAAGGGGGGGTGAGCAATGAGCAGTTCTTC.

V gene TRBV20-1 combines with J gene TRBJ1-4; no clear D. The V end was cut by 3 bases, the J end by 0 bases, with 5 bases between. CDR3 length: 13 residues. CDR1 is DFQATT and CDR2 is SNEGSKA in the germline V gene (reference sequence). The CDR3 DNA is TGCAGTGCTAGTGCAGCAACTAATGAAAAACTGTTTTTT. Amino acids: CSASAATNEKLFF.

The chain combines TRBV21-1 with TRBJ1-2; the DNA was not compared with TRBD1, the D call given in the table. TRBV21-1 constitutes a pseudogene. This CDR3 is 15 amino acids long. CDR3 loop: CASSKGQLPNYGYTF. CDR3 DNA: TGTGCCAGCAGCAAGGGACAGCTCCCTAACTATGGCTACACCTTC.

The CDR3 region has the DNA TGTGCCAGCAGTTACTCCGGGGTCTATAATTCACCCCTCCACTTT. This translates into CASSYSGVYNSPLHF. The V and J genes are TRBV6-5 and TRBJ1-6, with D uncertain. V was trimmed by 0 bases and J by 3 bases, leaving 6 bases between them. This CDR3 region has 15 residues. The germline V gene has CDR1 MNHEY and CDR2 SVGAGI.

The V and J genes are TRBV7-6 and TRBJ2-3, with 7 bases fitting TRBD2. Germline V gene sequence: CDR1 SGHVS, CDR2 FNYEAQ. With 2 bases clipped from V and 2 bases from J, the junction kept 10 bases outside the gene matches. The CDR3 totals 17 residues. This CDR3 reads CASSLSGRGDATDTQYF. As DNA, the CDR3 is TGTGCCAGCAGCTTATCCGGACGGGGGGACGCCACAGATACGCAGTATTTT.

Turning to this clone: The germline gene is not matched at one end of the junction; a read error may be the cause. This chain uses TRBV2 with TRBJ1-2; D is possibly TRBD1 (6 bases). The CDR3 runs to 11 residues. The germline V gene encodes CDR1 SNHLY and CDR2 FYNNEI. Written as DNA, the CDR3 is TGTGCCAGCTCAGGACAGCTCCTCTTCTTCTTC. It codes for CASSGQLLFFF.

This sequence joins TRBV4-3 and TRBJ2-1, with a possible D match to TRBD1 (6 bases). V was pared by 8 bases and J by 7 bases, with 21 bases between. Germline assignment: CDR1 LGHNA and CDR2 YSLEER. There are 15 residues in the CDR3. CDR3 protein: CASSPSSKGVNEQFF. In nucleotides, the CDR3 is TGCGCCAGCTCACCCTCTTCAAAGGGGGTTAATGAGCAGTTCTTC.

This clone was counted only a few times. The chain employs TRBV12-3 or TRBV12-4 and TRBJ2-1; D is uncertain. V gave up 3 bases and J gave up 6 bases, with 3 bases separating them. CDR3 length equals 11 residues. The CDR3 region has the DNA TGTGCCAGCAGTTTCAGCAATGAGCAGTTCTTC. This codes for CASSFSNEQFF.

This clone has only a few counts. This chain uses TRBV5-4 with TRBJ1-1, with D perhaps matching TRBD1 (5 bases). Per the germline V gene, CDR1 is SGHNT and CDR2 is YYREEE (reference sequence). Trimming took 2 bases from V and 1 from J, leaving 12 bases between them. The CDR3 is made up of 15 amino acids. The CDR3 DNA sequence: TGTGCCAGCAGCTTTGGGCCAGGGAAGAACACTGAAGCTTTCTTT. Translating gives CASSFGPGKNTEAFF.

The chain is built from TRBV4-1 and TRBJ2-1, with 9 bases aligning to TRBD2. From germline, CDR1 is MGHRA and CDR2 YSYEKL. This CDR3 is 17 amino acids long. The J segment lost 3 bases and the V segment lost 0 bases, leaving 6 bases of the junction unmatched. The CDR3 sequence: CASSQEGSGGFYNEQFF. The CDR3 nucleotides read TGCGCCAGCAGCCAAGAGGGCAGCGGGGGGTTCTACAATGAGCAGTTCTTC.